These 4 T cell receptor beta chains share one sample of origin, sequenced in a study of blood T cell repertoires in COVID-19. Profiled with immunoSEQ multiplex PCR; TCRdb holds only in-frame clones, not every one. The sample holds about 99,000 clones, 87% seen once. Sequencing was performed on peripheral blood. The source is a man aged 45-65 years in a cohort sampled during active COVID-19.

The chain couples TRBV6-1 to TRBJ1-5, with TRBD1 matching over 7 bases. Per the germline V gene, CDR1 is MNHNS and CDR2 is SASEGT. CDR3 length equals 15 residues. The J segment lost 5 bases and the V segment lost 1 base, leaving 5 bases of the junction unmatched. Written as DNA, the CDR3 is TGTGCCAGCAGTGAAGTGGACAGGTCATATCAGCCCCAGCATTTT. Residues: CASSEVDRSYQPQHF.

The chain is built from TRBV27 and TRBJ1-6, with 10 bases that match TRBD1. V lost 5 bases, J lost 14 bases, and 6 bases stayed unmatched. Germline V lookup: CDR1 MNHEY, CDR2 SMNVEV (reference sequence). This CDR3 spans 13 amino acids. The CDR3 spells CASSPGTGDTLHF. The CDR3 nucleotides read TGTGCCAGCAGTCCAGGGACAGGGGATACCCTCCACTTT.

The chain is built from TRBV7-2 and TRBJ1-6; D remains unclear. The V end lost 5 bases, the J end lost 10 bases, and 24 bases lay between the germline ends. Germline CDR1 SGHTA, CDR2 FQGNSA. The CDR3 has 17 amino acids. This CDR3 reads CASSRQLAGAGRSPLHF. The CDR3 DNA reads TGTGCCAGCAGCCGGCAGTTGGCGGGCGCGGGTAGATCACCCCTCCACTTT.

As regards this clone: One junction end disagrees with the germline gene, perhaps due to a read error. The V gene is TRBV19, the J gene TRBJ1-2; D remains unclear. The CDR3 is 14 amino acids. Germline-derived CDR1 and CDR2 are LNHDA and SQIVND (reference sequence). CDR3 nucleotide sequence: TGTGCCAGTAGTATATCGGACTCTAACTATGGCCACACCTTC. Protein product: CASSISDSNYGHTF.